The T cell receptor beta chain under discussion was sequenced for a study of cytomegalovirus exposure and HLA in healthy donors (dated by TCRdb to 2016 to 2017). Regarding the complete study: In an earlier analysis of around 540 of the donors, 250 to 350 Gb of sequence data and approximately 100 million unique TCR beta sequences from roughly 200 million T cells were reported. An early release covering 550 to 700 HLA-typed donors comprised about 300 gigabases of sequencing data and roughly 86 million unique TCR sequences. Among the roughly 390 genotyped donors, approximately 77% belonged to the genetic ancestry cluster associated with self-reported Caucasian donors. The study aimed to test whether signatures of past pathogen exposure could be identified by cataloging public T cell receptors. Using immunosequencing, the study profiled T cell repertoires from roughly 650 subjects and related those repertoires to cytomegalovirus serostatus. In addition to the first cohort of about 650 subjects, a separate validation cohort of 120 different subjects was used. To predict cytomegalovirus infection status, the study combined high-throughput TCR immunosequencing, statistical association of individual TCRs with disease status, and machine learning. To study patterns of TCR occurrence, a later analysis re-analyzed previously published TCR beta repertoires from just over 650 donors and added high-resolution HLA genotyping. In the later analysis, no new phenotypic data were used to find candidate immune exposures; instead, reliance was placed on TCR beta sequences and their occurrence across donors. In an earlier analysis of around 540 of the donors, high-throughput TCR beta sequencing was used to judge whether each TCR beta V gene segment behaved as functional or pseudogenic. Alongside the repertoire data, information on donor age, sex, ethnicity and CMV serostatus was compiled. A later genetic analysis took genome-wide SNP genotypes for about 55% of the 666 donors and used that subset as a discovery cohort. Every discovery cohort repertoire had been produced on one sequencing platform. HLA typing included class I and class II loci at four-digit resolution. Typing coverage differed by locus: A, B, C, DRB1 and DQB1 were typed in roughly 629-630 donors, DQA1 in 500 to 550, DPA1 in some 570, and DPB1 in about 450. Five DR-DQ haplotypes were treated as single units for association and clustering because of strong linkage in the cohort. Across around 400 genotyped donors of the cohort, an average of roughly 250,000 unique TCR beta nucleotide sequences per donor were sequenced, and roughly 20% of those sequences were non-productive. The study at large found these results: In a later analysis, the rate of TCR association differed among HLA loci, with DRB1 alleles having the most associated TCRs and HLA-C alleles having the fewest. Correlated functional status among segregating V segments might reflect linkage disequilibrium, but an unknown experimental factor could not be ruled out. The sequencing pipeline was judged likely to have produced a cluster of highly shared sequence variants as a technical artifact. An association between a missense DCLRE1C variant and V-gene and J-gene trimming of TCR beta chains was found in a later genetic analysis and replicated in an independent cohort. A few of the identified cytomegalovirus-associated TCR beta chains were confirmed in vitro to be specific for cytomegalovirus antigens. According to a later analysis, parvovirus B19, influenza, CMV and Epstein-Barr virus appeared linked to several top co-occurrence clusters. At a false discovery rate of 0.05, a later analysis linked around 17,000 TCR beta sequences to specific HLA alleles. When HLA alleles, especially DR and DQ, strongly co-occurred, attributing TCR associations to individual alleles was difficult. Because HLA typing was unavailable for some donors at each locus, only the typed subset was used in association tests. A further reported finding was that TCR beta sequences accurately predicted the HLA-A and HLA-B alleles for most subjects in the first cohort. Cytomegalovirus status was reported to be diagnosed by the classifier with high specificity and sensitivity in both the original and validation cohorts. Immune exposure information for the cohort was limited to CMV serostatus. Because counts were too low, some 17 rarely observed V segments, including chromosome 9 orphons, were excluded from the earlier analysis of a few hundred of the donors. Compared with equally common non-associated chains, HLA-associated TCR beta chains in a later analysis were more clonally expanded and had lower generation probabilities. Sequencing depth was assumed to be roughly uniform across donors in the presence/absence analyses, though that assumption may not hold. Across donors, most TCR sequences were observed very rarely, whereas some public TCRs were present in many individuals. A later genetic analysis reported fewer N-insertions in productive TCRs among donors in an Asian-associated ancestry cluster than the roughly 620-donor mean. In an earlier analysis of about 540 of the donors, most TCR beta V segments were observed in productive rearrangements about 90% or about 30% of the time, broadly matching IMGT annotations. It was suggested by the authors that the approach could potentially be generalized to other disease states and immunological phenotypes. Most CMV-associated TCR beta chains appeared to be HLA-restricted in a later analysis, and the HLA associations seemed to be driven largely by CMV exposure. The cohort was sequenced for TCR beta chains only, and without alpha or paired-chain data the features that could be detected were limited. The study listed 164 TCR beta chains as associated with cytomegalovirus.

The library was made by the immunoSEQ multiplex PCR assay. For the multiplex PCR, a mixture combining 60 forward primers for TCR Vbeta segments and 13 reverse primers for TCR Jbeta segments was used. A multiplex PCR assay on genomic DNA amplified the CDR3 region of rearranged TCR beta genes. Amplified TCR beta libraries were sequenced as 87-base-pair reads on the Illumina HiSeq System. The study's processing was this. In a later analysis, 80 million or so unique TCR beta chains were counted across the 500 to 700 repertoires, and about 9.9 million of these chains were shared by at least two donors. Raw reads were error-corrected and collapsed into unique sequences with a nearest-neighbor algorithm that merged closely related sequences to remove PCR and sequencing errors. Alignment of CDR3 sequences to IMGT reference sequences was used to assign V, D and J gene segments. Each retained sequence needed at least a six-nucleotide match to both a V gene segment and a J gene segment. Rearrangements were called productive when the CDR3 lacked stop codons and stayed in frame with V and J; all others were non-productive. CDR3 was defined by IMGT convention, running from the second conserved V-encoded cysteine to the conserved J-encoded phenylalanine. The earlier analysis of about 530 of the donors excluded any sequence lacking an unambiguous match to a single V gene segment. An earlier analysis of approximately 590 of the donors classified V segments as functional when productive rearrangements were above 56.7% and as segregating when the standard deviation between donors was above 5%. A statistical classification framework was developed to diagnose cytomegalovirus status using the catalog of TCR beta chain sequences. In a later analysis, V and J genes were assigned by comparing TCR nucleotide sequences against IMGT/GENE-DB human TR gene sequences. In a later analysis, CDR3 sequences and most-parsimonious VDJ recombination scenarios were assigned using the TCRdist pipeline. In a later analysis, each TCR beta chain was defined by its CDR3 amino acid sequence together with its V-gene family, and reads without a unique V-gene family were excluded. To address suspected cross-contamination and a sequencing artifact, a later analysis removed a few hundred highly shared, low-generation-probability nucleotide sequences. For each public chain, a later analysis derived a clonal expansion index from normalized ranks of inferred template counts within each repertoire. In a later analysis, generation probabilities were computed with a VDJ recombination model fitted to out-of-frame rearrangements, and the resulting probabilities were checked against IGoR. Hypergeometric tests were used in a later analysis to score TCR-TCR, TCR-HLA and TCR-CMV co-occurrence, with a repertoire-size bias correction applied to the TCR pairs. False discovery rates were estimated in a later analysis by permuting HLA or CMV assignments 20 times. In a later analysis, co-occurring TCRs were grouped using DBSCAN, with TCRdist sequence similarity added in when clustering inside HLA-allele-positive subsets. Repertoires with fewer than 30,000 or more than 120,000 public chains, plus five repertoires with anomalous nucleotide sharing, were excluded from co-occurrence clustering. TCRdb limited this immuneACCESS table to in-frame rearrangements with V and J called. A share of clones is missing; checked studies link under half to unresolved V genes, and the rest is unexplained. Clone size and V and J calls were adopted from that table, with D and trimming inferred from the DNA. The sample profile shows about 140,000 clones; around 80% of them were found once. The leading ten clones occupy about 10% of the sample.

On this clone: Its antigen is not yet known. Base qualities were left out, and no much larger clone turns up one base away.

The cohort consisted of approximately 690 healthy bone marrow donors. Cohort members were all nominally healthy when sampled, although unrecorded immune exposures were likely present. The donor was CMV seropositive and belonged to the group of more than 250 seropositive cohort members. A peripheral blood sample was provided by each donor, and peripheral blood mononuclear cells were used for TCR beta sequencing. The Qiagen DNeasy Blood Extraction Kit was used to extract genomic DNA from the blood cell samples. The material sequenced was PBMCs. This clonotype was sampled from a woman in her fifties or sixties in good health and CMV-seropositive.

The CDR3 region has the sequence CASSTPGLAGEVDTQYF. The DNA sequence is as follows: TGTGCCAGCAGCACCCCGGGACTAGCGGGGGAAGTGGATACGCAGTATTTT. Recombination linked TRBV5-4 to TRBJ2-3; 14 middle bases align to TRBD2. The germline V and J ends show losses of 4 bases and 6 bases respectively, and no gene match explains 10 bases of the junction. As encoded in the germline V gene (reference sequence), CDR1 is SGHNT while CDR2 is YYREEE. Its CDR3 holds 17 amino acids, cysteine through phenylalanine. CDR3 DNA only is kept here, 51 bases in frame from base 1. Where the CDR3 stops, the reference TRBV5-4 and TRBJ2-3 genes take over; the full variable domain is ETGVTQSPTHLIKTRGQQVTLRCSSQSGHNTVSWYQQALGQGPQFIFQYYREEENGRGNFPPRFSGLQFPNYSSELNVNALELDDSALYLCASSTPGLAGEVDTQYFGPGTRLTVL.